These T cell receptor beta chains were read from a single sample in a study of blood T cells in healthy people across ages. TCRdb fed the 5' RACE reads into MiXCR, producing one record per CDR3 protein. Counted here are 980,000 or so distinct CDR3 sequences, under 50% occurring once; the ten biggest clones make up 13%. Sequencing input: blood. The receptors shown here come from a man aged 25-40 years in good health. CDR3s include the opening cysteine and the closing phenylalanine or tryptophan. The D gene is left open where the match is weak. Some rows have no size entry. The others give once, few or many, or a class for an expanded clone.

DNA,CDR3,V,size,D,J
TGTGCCAGCAGTTACTCGACCAGCCCCAGCTACGAGCAGTACTTC,CASSYSTSPSYEQYF,TRBV6-5,.,.,TRBJ2-7
TGTGCCAGCAGTTTAGCAGTCCCCAGCAATGAGCAGTTCTTC,CASSLAVPSNEQFF,TRBV27,many,.,TRBJ2-1
TGTGCCGGCAGTTCTGGCAGGGCCTTGAACACTGAAGCTTTCTTT,CAGSSGRALNTEAFF,TRBV12-3/TRBV12-4,.,.,TRBJ1-1
TGTGCCAGCAGTTACTCCGACAGCGGGGTTCAAGAGACCCAGTACTTC,CASSYSDSGVQETQYF,TRBV6-5,few,TRBD2,TRBJ2-5
TGTGCCAGCCGACAGGGGATGGGAAATTCACCCCTCCACTTT,CASRQGMGNSPLHF,TRBV6-6,.,TRBD1,TRBJ1-6
TGTGCCAGCAGCCAAGAGATCGACACAGATACGCAGTATTTT,CASSQEIDTDTQYF,TRBV4-2,.,.,TRBJ2-3
TGTGCCTGTAACCCGGGACAGGGACAAGAGACCCAGTACTTC,CACNPGQGQETQYF,TRBV30,few,TRBD1,TRBJ2-5
TGTGCCACCAGTGTCCAGGGTCTCCACACAGATACGCAGTATTTT,CATSVQGLHTDTQYF,TRBV24-1,.,.,TRBJ2-3
TGTGCCAGCACTCGCTATAATATAGGGTTAAGGCATGGCTACACCTTC,CASTRYNIGLRHGYTF,TRBV28,.,.,TRBJ1-2
TGCGCCAGCAGCCAACAGGGAGTAGGGGGCAATCAGCCCCAGCATTTT,CASSQQGVGGNQPQHF,TRBV4-1,.,.,TRBJ1-5
TGTGCCACCAGTGATTTGCCGGGGACTAGCGGGAACACAGATACGCAGTATTTT,CATSDLPGTSGNTDTQYF,TRBV24-1,.,TRBD2,TRBJ2-3
TGCAGTGCTAGTGTTATGGGGCGCCCGGGTGGCTACACCTTC,CSASVMGRPGGYTF,TRBV20-1,once,.,TRBJ1-2
TGTGCCAGCAGTCCGACAGGGAGCTCCTACAGTGAGCAGTTCTTC,CASSPTGSSYSEQFF,TRBV2,.,TRBD1,TRBJ2-1
TGTGCCAGCAGCCAAAATAGCGGGACCCTCACAGATACGCAGTATTTT,CASSQNSGTLTDTQYF,TRBV7-2,.,TRBD2,TRBJ2-3
TGTGCCAGCAGCCATGTTCGCGATCGGCCCAACACTGAAGCTTTCTTT,CASSHVRDRPNTEAFF,TRBV27,.,.,TRBJ1-1
TGCAGTGCTAAAACGCGGGACTCCTCCTACGAGCAGTACTTC,CSAKTRDSSYEQYF,TRBV20-1,.,.,TRBJ2-7
TGTGCTAGTGGTCCCGGACTGGACACAGATACGCAGTATTTT,CASGPGLDTDTQYF,TRBV12-5,.,.,TRBJ2-3
TGTGCCAGCAGCTTCCCGACTAGCGGGGGGCTTTTCGGCACAGATACGCAGTATTTT,CASSFPTSGGLFGTDTQYF,TRBV7-2,.,TRBD2,TRBJ2-3
TGTGCCAGCAGCCAGAGCGGGGACAATGAGCAGTTCTTC,CASSQSGDNEQFF,TRBV3-1,few,TRBD2,TRBJ2-1
TGTGCCAGCAGTCCCGGGACCGTAGGGAATTCACCCCTCCACTTT,CASSPGTVGNSPLHF,TRBV6-2/TRBV6-3,.,.,TRBJ1-6
TGTGCCAGCAGCGACCAAAGATTTGCCCATGGCTACACCTTC,CASSDQRFAHGYTF,TRBV6-5,.,.,TRBJ1-2
TGTGCCAGCAGCCGATCGGACAGTATTACCTACAATGAGCAGTTCTTC,CASSRSDSITYNEQFF,TRBV7-9,few,.,TRBJ2-1